The 29 T cell receptor beta chains below were found in one sample sequenced in a study of CD8 T cells in ankylosing spondylitis. A single record per CDR3 protein comes from TCRdb applying MiXCR to the 5' RACE reads. The sample lists approximately 150,000 distinct CDR3 sequences, 25% to 35% seen once, with about 6% in the top ten. Material: synovial fluid, either unsorted or a sorted T cell fraction (not recorded which). The origin of the receptors is a male donor with ankylosing spondylitis.

This clonotype is medium-sized in the sample. The chain has TRBV12-3 or TRBV12-4 and TRBJ1-1; 8 bases agree with TRBD1. Trimming cost V 6 bases and J 5 bases; bases outside gene matches: 5. CDR3 length: 13 residues. CDR3: CASRPGQGTEAFF. CDR3 nucleotides: TGTGCCAGCAGACCCGGACAGGGAACTGAAGCTTTCTTT.

V usage is TRBV7-9 and J usage is TRBJ2-7; D is perhaps TRBD1 (6 bases). This CDR3 has 16 amino acids. In germline, CDR1 is SEHNR, CDR2 FQNEAQ (reference sequence). With 1 base removed from V and 2 bases from J, the gap between germline ends came to 15 bases. The CDR3 DNA reads TGTGCCAGCAGCTTAGGGTTGGCAGGGGCCCCCTACGAGCAGTACTTC. Its protein product is CASSLGLAGAPYEQYF.

The chain has TRBV28 and TRBJ2-7; 10 bases align to TRBD1. Germline assignment: CDR1 MDHEN and CDR2 SYDVKM. This CDR3 has 15 amino acids. The junction had 8 bases not matched to a gene; V was cut back by 3 bases and J by 6 bases. Here the CDR3 DNA reads TGTGCCAGCAGTTTGTCCGGGACAGGGGAGACCGAGCAGTACTTC. This encodes CASSLSGTGETEQYF. Full variable domain (outside the CDR3, taken from reference TRBV28 and TRBJ2-7): DVKVTQSSRYLVKRTGEKVFLECVQDMDHENMFWYRQDPGLGLRLIYFSYDVKMKEKGDIPEGYSVSREKKERFSLILESASTNQTSMYLCASSLSGTGETEQYFGPGTRLTVT.

The rearrangement links TRBV3-1 to TRBJ2-3, with 9 bases fitting TRBD1. This CDR3 is 17 amino acids long. CDR1 and CDR2 (germline): LGHDT, YNNKEL (reference sequence). Losses at the gene ends were 5 bases for V and 4 bases for J; bases not matched to a gene: 13. The CDR3 bases are TGTGCCAGCAGCAGTCAACAGGGGGCTAACACCCCAGATACGCAGTATTTT. Translation gives CASSSQQGANTPDTQYF.

J is TRBJ2-3 and V is TRBV28, with 7 bases that match TRBD1. Germline V gene sequence: CDR1 MDHEN, CDR2 SYDVKM. CDR3 length: 12 residues. J gave up 12 bases and V 6 bases, and 9 bases lay outside the gene matches. CDR3 bases: TGTGCCAGCAGGGACCCGGGACAGCGTCAGTATTTT. Amino acid sequence: CASRDPGQRQYF. Full variable domain (outside the CDR3, taken from reference TRBV28 and TRBJ2-3): DVKVTQSSRYLVKRTGEKVFLECVQDMDHENMFWYRQDPGLGLRLIYFSYDVKMKEKGDIPEGYSVSREKKERFSLILESASTNQTSMYLCASRDPGQRQYFGPGTRLTVL.

V and J are TRBV10-3 and TRBJ1-5; 8 nucleotides match TRBD1. The ends lost 4 bases at V and 2 bases at J; junction bases unmatched: 1. Germline V gene sequence: CDR1 ENHRY, CDR2 SYGVKD. This CDR3 contains 14 residues. CDR3 sequence reads: CAISGGQGNQPQHF. In nucleotides, the CDR3 is TGTGCCATCAGTGGGGGACAGGGCAATCAGCCCCAGCATTTT.

V is TRBV7-9 and J is TRBJ2-1; D ambiguous. Germline V lookup: CDR1 SEHNR, CDR2 FQNEAQ (reference sequence). This CDR3 comprises 14 residues. Trimming removed 3 bases from V and 12 bases from J, with 18 bases in between. Here the CDR3 reads CASSLAGSKDSQFF. The CDR3 DNA reads as TGTGCCAGCAGCTTGGCAGGAAGTAAGGATTCGCAGTTCTTC.

This chain uses TRBV20-1 with TRBJ2-7, with 11 bases lining up with TRBD2. V shed 4 bases, J shed 0 bases, and the junction held 11 bases outside the gene matches. The CDR3 is 17 amino acids. CDR1 is DFQATT, CDR2 SNEGSKA, per germline (reference sequence). The CDR3 DNA reads as TGCAGTGCTATTCTAGCGGGGGGCCCTCAGAGCTCCTACGAGCAGTACTTC. Translated, it gives CSAILAGGPQSSYEQYF.

Ten or more counts support this clonotype. V is TRBV11-2 and J is TRBJ1-1; D is uncertain. This CDR3 comprises 14 residues. Germline CDR1 and CDR2: SGHAT and FQNNGV. Trimming removed 3 bases at V and 4 bases at J, with 12 bases between. Here the CDR3 reads CASSFTGLSTEAFF. CDR3 nucleotide sequence: TGTGCCAGCAGCTTCACGGGGTTGAGCACTGAAGCTTTCTTT.

By share, this clonotype counts as medium-sized. The chain has TRBV3-1 and TRBJ1-2; D is unclear. CDR3 length equals 12 residues. Trimming pared 5 bases from V and 3 bases from J, leaving 7 bases between. CDR1 is LGHDT, CDR2 YNNKEL, per germline (reference sequence). The CDR3 sequence is CASSMADYGYTF. The CDR3 DNA is TGTGCCAGCAGCATGGCAGACTATGGCTACACCTTC. The full variable domain, rest sourced from reference TRBV3-1 and TRBJ1-2, is DTAVSQTPKYLVTQMGNDKSIKCEQNLGHDTMYWYKQDSKKFLKIMFSYNNKELIINETVPNRFSPKSPDKAHLNLHINSLELGDSAVYFCASSMADYGYTFGSGTRLTVV.

This clonotype was seen a handful of times. The chain employs TRBV5-1 and TRBJ1-2; D gene unclear. Trimming stripped 4 bases from V and 2 bases from J, with 15 bases between. The germline CDR1 and CDR2 sequences are SGHRS and YFSETQ. The CDR3 totals 15 residues. CDR3 amino acids: CASSLAGNLNYGYTF. The CDR3 nucleotides read TGCGCCAGCAGCCTGGCGGGCAACCTCAACTATGGCTACACCTTC.

This chain links TRBV28 with TRBJ2-7; weak D call: TRBD2 (5 bases). The germline V and J ends were trimmed by 8 bases and 6 bases, with 17 bases remaining between them. Per germline, CDR1 MDHEN and CDR2 SYDVKM. This CDR3 has 13 amino acids. CDR3 bases: TGTGCCAGCGGACTCCCGGGCCCTTTCGAGCAGTACTTC. It yields the protein CASGLPGPFEQYF.

This clonotype was picked up many times. The chain combines TRBV6-1 with TRBJ2-1; the match to TRBD2 covers 12 bases. Germline V gene data show CDR1 as MNHNS and CDR2 as SASEGT. J gave up 15 bases and V 7 bases, and 10 bases lay outside the gene matches. This CDR3 is 13 amino acids long. CDR3 sequence reads: CASTRLAGARGFF. CDR3 coding DNA: TGTGCCAGCACCAGACTAGCGGGGGCCCGCGGGTTCTTC.

The chain has TRBV24-1 and TRBJ2-2; D gene unclear. CDR1 and CDR2 (germline): KGHDR, SFDVKD. This CDR3 has 13 residues. V was pared by 4 bases and J by 1 base, with 3 bases between. The CDR3 nucleotides are TGTGCCACCAGTGACGAGAACACCGGGGAGCTGTTTTTT. It translates to CATSDENTGELFF.

This clonotype has a count of ten or more. The chain carries TRBV29-1 and TRBJ2-1, with D possibly being TRBD1 or TRBD2 (5 bases each). The CDR3 runs to 13 residues. Germline CDR1 is SQVTM and CDR2 is ANQGSEA. V lost 7 bases to trimming and J lost 0 bases, with 10 bases between them. The CDR3 reads CSGSGSSYNEQFF. The CDR3 DNA reads as TGCAGCGGCTCAGGGAGCTCCTACAATGAGCAGTTCTTC.

Remarks on this clonotype: Since a much larger clone is just one base distant, this may be a read error. CDR3: CASSRRGAQGNTTYF. The CDR3 DNA reads TGTGCCAGCAGCCGCCGGGGGGCACAAGGAAACACCACATATTTT. This sequence joins TRBV27 and TRBJ1-3; a weak D match, TRBD1 (6 bases). CDR1 and CDR2 from the germline V gene are MNHEY and SMNVEV (reference sequence). The CDR3 is 15 residues long.

The chain employs TRBV7-8 and TRBJ2-3; weak D call: TRBD2 (5 bases). V was cut by 10 bases and J by 2 bases, with 16 bases left in between. The CDR3 spans 14 residues. Per germline, CDR1 SGHVS and CDR2 FQNEAQ. The chain's CDR3 is CATSGGVATDTQYF. The CDR3 DNA sequence: TGTGCCACCTCCGGAGGTGTGGCCACAGATACGCAGTATTTT.

The gene calls are TRBV12-3 or TRBV12-4 and TRBJ2-7; D uncertain. This CDR3 has 15 amino acids. The germline V and J ends were trimmed by 8 bases and 0 bases, with 17 bases remaining between them. The CDR3 nucleotides are TGTGCCAGCGCCACGACGTGGGTTTCCTCCTACGAGCAGTACTTC. Translation gives CASATTWVSSYEQYF.

This chain joins TRBV7-7 and TRBJ2-7; D might be TRBD2 (5 bases). Germline V lookup: CDR1 SSHAT, CDR2 FNYEAQ (reference sequence). CDR3 length: 13 residues. V was cut by 1 base and J by 7 bases, with 11 bases left in between. CDR3 region: CASSLDSTGEQYF. In nucleotides, the CDR3 is TGTGCCAGCAGCTTAGACAGCACGGGAGAGCAGTACTTC. Complete variable domain (other parts from reference TRBV7-7 and TRBJ2-7): GAGVSQSPRYKVTKRGQDVTLRCDPISSHATLYWYQQALGQGPEFLTYFNYEAQPDKSGLPSDRFSAERPEGSISTLTIQRTEQRDSAMYRCASSLDSTGEQYFGPGTRLTVT.

The V gene is TRBV14, the J gene TRBJ2-3; unclear D gene. The CDR3 length is 13 residues. Trimming removed 7 bases from V and 3 bases from J, with 11 bases in between. CDR1 is SGHDN, CDR2 FVKESK, per germline. The CDR3 reads CASIQKLTDTQYF. In DNA, the CDR3 is TGTGCCAGCATCCAGAAGTTAACAGATACGCAGTATTTT. The variable domain in full, completed from reference TRBV14 and TRBJ2-3, reads EAGVTQFPSHSVIEKGQTVTLRCDPISGHDNLYWYRRVMGKEIKFLLHFVKESKQDESGMPNNRFLAERTGGTYSTLKVQPAELEDSGVYFCASIQKLTDTQYFGPGTRLTVL.

This clonotype has more than one count but fewer than ten. This chain joins TRBV12-3 or TRBV12-4 and TRBJ1-1; the D gene is possibly TRBD1 (5 bases). This CDR3 region has 19 residues. V dropped 1 base and J dropped 3 bases, with 24 bases sitting between them. The CDR3 protein is CASSLDPGLPLKLDTEAFF. The CDR3 DNA sequence: TGTGCCAGCAGTTTAGACCCGGGACTACCCTTAAAGTTGGACACTGAAGCTTTCTTT.

This rearrangement joins TRBV2 to TRBJ2-1; 10 bases map to TRBD1. There are 15 residues in the CDR3. V trimming: 6 bases; J trimming: 5 bases; junction bases outside the gene matches: 7. CDR1 SNHLY and CDR2 FYNNEI come from the germline V gene. CDR3 bases: TGTGCCAGCAGAGTTCGACAGGGGGCTGACAATGAGCAGTTCTTC. Translation: CASRVRQGADNEQFF. The full variable domain, its missing parts supplied by reference TRBV2 and TRBJ2-1, is EPEVTQTPSHQVTQMGQEVILRCVPISNHLYFYWYRQILGQKVEFLVSFYNNEISEKSEIFDDQFSVERPDGSNFTLKIRSTKLEDSAMYFCASRVRQGADNEQFFGPGTRLTVL.

The chain combines TRBV28 with TRBJ2-1; D unclear. Germline values: CDR1 MDHEN, CDR2 SYDVKM. The CDR3 sequence is 14 residues long. V lost 6 bases to trimming and J lost 0 bases, with 9 bases between them. In nucleotides, the CDR3 is TGTGCCAGCAGCTCAGGAACCTCCTACAATGAGCAGTTCTTC. Translation gives CASSSGTSYNEQFF.

The sample holds a few counts of this clonotype. CDR3 region: CASSWDREETQYF. DNA for the CDR3: TGTGCCAGCAGCTGGGACAGAGAAGAGACCCAGTACTTC. The chain is built from TRBV7-9 and TRBJ2-5; TRBD1 matches at 7 bases. V lost 4 bases and J lost 3; bases outside the gene matches: 2. Germline loops: CDR1 SEHNR, CDR2 FQNEAQ (reference sequence). CDR3 length equals 13 residues.

The CDR3 reads CASSRGTGGNTIYF. The CDR3 DNA follows: TGCGCCAGCAGCCGCGGGACCGGTGGAAACACCATATATTTT. The rearrangement uses TRBV4-1 and TRBJ1-3; maybe TRBD1 (5 bases). Per germline, CDR1 MGHRA and CDR2 YSYEKL. V lost 4 bases to trimming and J lost 3 bases, with 10 bases between them. The CDR3 runs to 14 residues.

The chain couples TRBV15 to TRBJ1-4; D is perhaps TRBD1 (5 bases). Germline V gives CDR1 LNHNV, CDR2 YYDKDF (reference sequence). The CDR3 is 15 residues long. V was clipped by 4 bases and J by 4 bases, with 13 bases between them. The CDR3 bases are TGTGCCACCAGCATCCCGGGACGGTTTAATGAAAAACTGTTTTTT. Residues: CATSIPGRFNEKLFF.

This chain links TRBV20-1 with TRBJ2-3; tentative D call: TRBD1 (7 bases). The V and J ends lost 4 bases and 1 base respectively, with 15 bases between them. The CDR3 has 15 residues. Germline assignment: CDR1 DFQATT and CDR2 SNEGSKA (reference sequence). The CDR3 bases are TGCAGTGCTAACAGGGGCGGAGGGGGCACAGATACGCAGTATTTT. This encodes CSANRGGGGTDTQYF.

The chain couples TRBV12-3 or TRBV12-4 to TRBJ2-1, with D possibly being TRBD2 (5 bases). V was clipped by 1 base and J by 6 bases, with 13 bases between them. CDR3 length equals 15 residues. As DNA, the CDR3 is TGTGCCAGCAGTTTAGGGACTTTGTATATCAATGAGCAGTTCTTC. Its protein is CASSLGTLYINEQFF.

In its sample, this clonotype was seen a few times. V gene TRBV2 combines with J gene TRBJ2-7; tentative D call: TRBD1 (6 bases). The CDR3 is 13 residues long. The V end was cut by 7 bases, the J end by 2 bases, with 12 bases between. The germline gives CDR1 SNHLY, CDR2 FYNNEI. The CDR3 is CASTSRDTYEQYF. The CDR3 region has the DNA TGTGCCAGCACTTCCCGGGACACCTACGAGCAGTACTTC.